The 28 T cell receptor beta chains below were found in one sample sequenced in a study of cytomegalovirus exposure and HLA in healthy donors. PCR primers comprised 60 Vbeta and 13 Jbeta primers. The table came from immunoSEQ multiplex PCR; TCRdb's copy has only in-frame clones and leaves some out. The data show under 150,000 clones, with approximately 87% seen just once and approximately 1.4% held by the top ten. The sequencing sample was made of PBMCs. The receptors were sampled from a man aged 35-49 years in good health and CMV-seronegative.

This chain connects TRBV5-5 to TRBJ2-1, with no clear D. The CDR3 has 13 amino acids. Germline-derived CDR1 and CDR2 are SGHKS and YYEKEE (reference sequence). V lost 1 base and J 5 bases, leaving 7 bases between the germline ends. Here the CDR3 reads CASSLNRNNEQFF. The CDR3 region has the DNA TGTGCCAGCAGCTTGAACAGAAACAATGAGCAGTTCTTC.

The V gene is TRBV19, the J gene TRBJ1-5; D is possibly TRBD1 (6 bases). The length of the CDR3 is 14 residues. Trimming removed 5 bases from V and 7 bases from J, with 15 bases in between. CDR1 and CDR2 from the germline V gene are LNHDA and SQIVND (reference sequence). CDR3: CASSFGTTIQPQHF. The DNA of the CDR3 is TGTGCCAGTAGTTTCGGGACAACTATACAGCCCCAGCATTTT.

The genes are TRBV28 and TRBJ1-5, with unresolved D. The V end was cut by 4 bases, the J end by 3 bases, with 7 bases between. Germline V lookup: CDR1 MDHEN, CDR2 SYDVKM. This CDR3 is built from 13 residues. The CDR3 is CASSYSPNQPQHF. CDR3 bases: TGTGCCAGCAGTTACAGCCCCAATCAGCCCCAGCATTTT. The entire variable domain, with the rest obtained from reference TRBV28 and TRBJ1-5, is as follows: DVKVTQSSRYLVKRTGEKVFLECVQDMDHENMFWYRQDPGLGLRLIYFSYDVKMKEKGDIPEGYSVSREKKERFSLILESASTNQTSMYLCASSYSPNQPQHFGDGTRLSIL.

The V and J genes are TRBV9 and TRBJ1-1; 8 positions match TRBD1. The germline V gene has CDR1 SGDLS and CDR2 YYNGEE. The CDR3 is 14 residues long. The J segment lost 4 bases and the V segment lost 3 bases, leaving 5 bases of the junction unmatched. CDR3 nucleotide sequence: TGTGCCAGCAGCGCGTCCACAGGGGGCACTGAAGCTTTCTTT. It yields the protein CASSASTGGTEAFF.

The genes are TRBV6-6 and TRBJ2-1, with 10 bases lining up with TRBD1. Germline assignment: CDR1 MNHNY and CDR2 SVGAGI (reference sequence). The V and J ends lost 4 bases and 4 bases, in that order; junction bases with no gene match: 7. CDR3 size: 16 residues. The CDR3 bases are TGTGCCAGCAGTTCCTTCGACAGGGGGCGTTACAATGAGCAGTTCTTC. Translating it yields CASSSFDRGRYNEQFF.

About this clone: The junction does not match germline at one end; this may be a read error. The genes are TRBV7-9 and TRBJ1-2; D is unresolved. The CDR3 length is 15 residues. Germline V CDR1 and CDR2: SEHNR, FQNEAQ (reference sequence). The CDR3 nucleotides are TGTTCCAGCAGCACCGAGGAGGGAGGGCGATATGGCTACACCTTC. The encoded protein is CSSSTEEGGRYGYTF.

V is TRBV19 and J is TRBJ2-1, with unresolved D. Germline CDR1 reads LNHDA; CDR2 reads SQIVND (reference sequence). Trimming removed 4 bases from V and 6 bases from J, with 7 bases in between. The CDR3 has 12 residues. CDR3 sequence reads: CASSTGFNEQFF. In nucleotides, the CDR3 is TGTGCCAGTAGTACCGGGTTCAATGAGCAGTTCTTC.

The genes are TRBV2 and TRBJ1-5, with 9 bases fitting TRBD1. With 6 bases clipped from V and 5 bases from J, the junction kept 8 bases outside the gene matches. The germline gives CDR1 SNHLY, CDR2 FYNNEI. The CDR3 is 15 amino acids. The CDR3 here is CASRQGGQGDQPQHF. Written as DNA, the CDR3 is TGTGCCAGCAGACAAGGGGGACAGGGTGATCAGCCCCAGCATTTT.

The V and J genes are TRBV11-3 and TRBJ2-7, with D possibly being TRBD2 (7 bases). Germline assignment: CDR1 SGHNT and CDR2 YENEEA. This CDR3 is 14 amino acids long. Trimming took 6 bases from V and 2 from J, leaving 14 bases between them. As DNA, the CDR3 is TGTGCCAGCAGTCTGGGAGGGGGGACCTACGAGCAGTACTTC. Amino acid sequence: CASSLGGGTYEQYF.

The gene calls are TRBV5-4 and TRBJ1-5; TRBD1 agrees at 8 bases. The germline V gene encodes CDR1 SGHNT and CDR2 YYREEE (reference sequence). Germline trimming cut 1 base from V and 3 bases from J; bases unmatched to any gene: 6. This CDR3 is built from 16 residues. The CDR3: CASSLTGQGNNQPQHF. The CDR3 DNA follows: TGTGCCAGCAGCTTGACAGGACAGGGAAACAATCAGCCCCAGCATTTT.

The V call is TRBV29-1, the J call TRBJ2-7; 10 positions match TRBD2. From germline, CDR1 is SQVTM and CDR2 ANQGSEA. The J segment lost 0 bases and the V segment lost 6 bases, leaving 2 bases of the junction unmatched. This CDR3 has 13 amino acids. The CDR3 sequence: CSVRTSGSYEQYF. The CDR3 DNA follows: TGCAGCGTCCGGACTAGCGGCTCCTACGAGCAGTACTTC.

The V and J genes are TRBV7-8 and TRBJ2-1; 12 bases align to TRBD2. Germline V gene lookup returns CDR1 SGHVS and CDR2 FQNEAQ. This CDR3 contains 15 residues. The junction had 4 bases not matched to a gene; V was cut back by 1 base and J by 9 bases. The CDR3, as DNA: TGTGCCAGCAGCTTAGACAGACTAGCGGGGGTTGAGCAGTTCTTC. Protein product: CASSLDRLAGVEQFF.

The chain uses TRBV6-5 and TRBJ2-7; TRBD2 matches at 10 bases. Looked up from germline, CDR1 is MNHEY and CDR2 is SVGAGI. J was trimmed by 4 bases and V by 6 bases; bases with no gene match: 0. This CDR3 region has 12 residues. The CDR3 region is CASRTSGYEQYF. In DNA form, the CDR3 reads TGTGCCAGCAGGACTAGCGGGTACGAGCAGTACTTC.

The CDR3 is CASSTRAGADNEQFF. Written as DNA, the CDR3 is TGTGCCAGCAGCACTCGCGCGGGAGCAGACAATGAGCAGTTCTTC. V and J are TRBV14 and TRBJ2-1; TRBD2 aligns across 7 bases. Germline lookup yields CDR1 SGHDN and CDR2 FVKESK. V shed 5 bases and J 5 bases; nucleotides not matched to a gene: 9. The CDR3 runs to 15 residues.

This chain uses TRBV2 with TRBJ2-7; D may be TRBD1 (7 bases). V was trimmed by 5 bases and J by 12 bases, leaving 17 bases between them. This CDR3 contains 12 residues. CDR1 and CDR2 from the germline V gene are SNHLY and FYNNEI. Here the CDR3 DNA reads TGTGCCAGCAGTCCGATCCAGGGGGGCGGGTACTTC. Amino acid sequence: CASSPIQGGGYF.

The chain is built from TRBV5-1 and TRBJ1-1, with 7 nucleotides matching TRBD1. This CDR3 region has 14 residues. CDR1 SGHRS and CDR2 YFSETQ come from the germline V gene. Losses at the gene ends were 1 base for V and 11 bases for J; bases not matched to a gene: 11. The CDR3 DNA sequence: TGCGCCAGCAGCTTGTGGGGAACAGGGGTTGGGGCTTTCTTT. It encodes CASSLWGTGVGAFF.

The V and J genes are TRBV29-1 and TRBJ2-7; 12 bases align to TRBD1. The CDR3 sequence is 12 residues long. V dropped 7 bases and J dropped 6; count of bases not matched to a gene: 4. Germline V gene lookup returns CDR1 SQVTM and CDR2 ANQGSEA. The CDR3 DNA follows: TGCAGCGCGGGACAGGGGGCAATCGAGCAGTACTTC. Its translation: CSAGQGAIEQYF.

V is TRBV10-2 and J is TRBJ2-1; 11 nucleotides agree with TRBD2. Losses at the gene ends were 7 bases for V and 1 base for J; bases not matched to a gene: 3. The CDR3 runs 15 residues. The germline V gene encodes CDR1 WSHSY and CDR2 SAAADI. The CDR3 here is CASIRTSGSYNEQFF. The CDR3 DNA reads TGCGCCAGCATTCGGACTAGCGGGTCCTACAATGAGCAGTTCTTC.

V is TRBV2 and J is TRBJ1-5; TRBD1 matches at 8 bases. Germline V gives CDR1 SNHLY, CDR2 FYNNEI. The CDR3 extends over 13 amino acids. The V and J ends lost 8 bases and 3 bases, in that order; junction bases with no gene match: 3. The CDR3, as DNA: TGTGCCAGCGCGGACAGGGCCAATCAGCCCCAGCATTTT. Translation gives CASADRANQPQHF.

This chain joins TRBV19 and TRBJ2-1, with TRBD2 identical over 14 bases. V shed 6 bases, J shed 6 bases, and the junction held 16 bases outside the gene matches. The germline CDR1 and CDR2 sequences are LNHDA and SQIVND (reference sequence). The CDR3 runs to 19 residues. CDR3 region: CASSSGVHWTSGRSNEQFF. The CDR3 bases are TGTGCCAGTAGCTCAGGGGTACATTGGACTAGCGGGAGGTCCAATGAGCAGTTCTTC.

The genes are TRBV19 and TRBJ1-5, with a tentative D call TRBD1 (5 bases). The CDR3 spans 13 residues. CDR1 and CDR2 (germline): LNHDA, SQIVND (reference sequence). Trimming took off 4 bases at V and 8 bases at J, with 12 bases between the two ends. The CDR3 is CASSRGRDEPQHF. CDR3 bases: TGTGCCAGTAGTAGGGGGAGGGACGAGCCCCAGCATTTT. The variable domain in full, with the rest retrieved from reference TRBV19 and TRBJ1-5, is DGGITQSPKYLFRKEGQNVTLSCEQNLNHDAMYWYRQDPGQGLRLIYYSQIVNDFQKGDIAEGYSVSREKKESFPLTVTSAQKNPTAFYLCASSRGRDEPQHFGDGTRLSIL.

This chain joins TRBV18 and TRBJ2-2; D might be TRBD2 (5 bases). Germline assignment: CDR1 KGHSH and CDR2 LQKENI. Trimming took 6 bases from V and 0 from J, leaving 14 bases between them. The CDR3 covers 16 residues. Written as DNA, the CDR3 is TGTGCCAGCTCTCGCGGAGGAGGTGCGAACACCGGGGAGCTGTTTTTT. Residues: CASSRGGGANTGELFF.

The rearrangement joins TRBV11-2 to TRBJ2-3; D gene unclear. Trimming took 5 bases from V and 6 from J, leaving 12 bases between them. CDR3 length: 13 amino acids. The germline gives CDR1 SGHAT, CDR2 FQNNGV. The CDR3: CASSQNSRDTQYF. CDR3 nucleotide sequence: TGTGCCAGCAGCCAGAATTCACGCGATACGCAGTATTTT.

The chain uses TRBV18 and TRBJ2-1, with 10 nucleotides matching TRBD2. The CDR3 runs to 16 residues. V gave up 6 bases and J gave up 1 base; unmatched junction bases: 6. Germline V gives CDR1 KGHSH, CDR2 LQKENI. The CDR3 reads CASSPLAGASYNEQFF. CDR3 nucleotide sequence: TGTGCCAGCTCCCCGCTAGCGGGAGCTTCCTACAATGAGCAGTTCTTC.

The V and J genes are TRBV27 and TRBJ1-2; D gene ambiguous. Germline CDR1 reads MNHEY; CDR2 reads SMNVEV (reference sequence). V lost 5 bases, J lost 4 bases, and 11 bases lay in between. The CDR3 sequence is 13 residues long. The CDR3 loop reads CASSPSVGYGYTF. DNA for the CDR3: TGTGCCAGCAGTCCATCGGTCGGCTATGGCTACACCTTC.

CDR3 nucleotides: TGCGCCAGCAAGTCGTCGGGGAGCGGGAGGGCTAGCACAGATACGCAGTATTTT. As protein: CASKSSGSGRASTDTQYF. This chain joins TRBV5-1 and TRBJ2-3; 10 nucleotides agree with TRBD2. There are 18 residues in the CDR3. With 6 bases clipped from V and 0 bases from J, the junction kept 13 bases outside the gene matches. The germline gives CDR1 SGHRS, CDR2 YFSETQ.

The chain uses TRBV27 and TRBJ1-5; D call uncertain. Germline CDR1 MNHEY, CDR2 SMNVEV (reference sequence). V was shortened by 8 bases and J by 2 bases, with 16 bases between the two germline ends. This CDR3 has 15 residues. The CDR3 sequence is CASAPWGSGNQPQHF. The CDR3 nucleotides are TGTGCCAGCGCCCCGTGGGGTAGCGGCAATCAGCCCCAGCATTTT.

The chain couples TRBV6-4 to TRBJ2-5, with 7 bases matching TRBD2. Germline V gives CDR1 MRHNA, CDR2 SNTAGT. The CDR3 contains 19 residues. The V segment lost 0 bases and the J segment 5 bases; nucleotides outside the gene matches: 18. CDR3: CASSDSSGGLTYSGETQYF. The CDR3 nucleotides read TGTGCCAGCAGTGACTCATCGGGGGGACTAACGTATTCCGGGGAGACCCAGTACTTC.